This is a list of T cell receptor beta chains from one sample in a study of response to subunit inactivated influenza vaccine. TCRdb redid the calling of the RT-PCR reads with MiXCR, one entry per CDR3 protein. The repertoire holds around 600,000 distinct CDR3 sequences, with about 11% as singletons. These sequences were also reported in another study, on T cells expressing NK-cell markers.

The sample was PBMCs from blood, taken on the day of vaccination. Receptors were obtained from a man aged 50-59 years who received an inactivated influenza vaccine. The CDR3 runs from the conserved cysteine through the conserved F or W. A D gene is named only where the DNA matches it firmly. Some rows have no size entry. The others give once, few or many, or a class for an expanded clone.

>.|TRBJ2-2|TRBV29-1|TRBD1
CSVVGTGRNTGELFF
TGCAGCGTTGTAGGGACAGGCCGTAACACCGGGGAGCTGTTTTTT
>few|TRBJ1-1|TRBV5-1|TRBD1
CASSLDGGTANTEAFF
TGCGCCAGCAGCTTGGATGGAGGGACAGCGAACACTGAAGCTTTCTTT
>few|TRBJ2-3|TRBV12-3/TRBV12-4|.
CASSLADTTDTQYF
TGTGCCAGCAGTTTAGCAGACACCACAGATACGCAGTATTTT
>.|TRBJ2-2|TRBV4-2|.
CASSQSMSSTGELFF
TGTGCCAGCAGCCAATCAATGTCGAGCACCGGGGAGCTGTTTTTT
>many|TRBJ2-1|TRBV6-5|TRBD2
CASSYSGGSYNEQFF
TGTGCCAGCAGTTATAGCGGGGGGTCCTACAATGAGCAGTTCTTC
>.|TRBJ2-5|TRBV6-1|.
CASSLRLELNGETQYF
TGTGCCAGCAGTCTGCGACTAGAACTGAACGGGGAGACCCAGTACTTC
>many|TRBJ2-2|TRBV12-3/TRBV12-4|TRBD1
CASSYGDREGELFF
TGTGCCAGCAGCTACGGGGACAGGGAGGGGGAGCTGTTTTTT
>many|TRBJ2-7|TRBV6-5|.
CASSFHRNSPYEQYF
TGTGCCAGCAGTTTCCACAGGAACAGTCCCTACGAGCAGTACTTC
>.|TRBJ2-7|TRBV4-3|.
CASSQDAFRSSYEQYF
TGCGCCAGCAGCCAAGATGCGTTCAGGAGTTCCTACGAGCAGTACTTC
>.|TRBJ2-7|TRBV24-1|.
CATSDGRFSEQYF
TGTGCCACCAGTGACGGAAGGTTTAGTGAGCAGTACTTC
>few|TRBJ2-5|TRBV28|.
CASSFLRGYQETQYF
TGTGCCAGCAGTTTTTTGCGGGGTTACCAAGAGACCCAGTACTTC